This T cell receptor (beta chain) was identified during a study of control samples from healthy donors and cancer patients. Assay used: immunoSEQ multiplex PCR; TCRdb lists only in-frame clones, some missing. The sample has roughly 40,000 clones, around four fifths seen once. CDR1 and CDR2 (germline): SGHVS, FQNEAQ. The ends were cut back, 5 bases at V and 3 bases at J, with 8 bases in the middle. The CDR3 has 12 residues. The chain has TRBV7-8 and TRBJ2-7; D is unresolved. The TCR originated in a man aged 60 to 75 in good health. The material sequenced was blood. The CDR3 loop is CASSPRFYEQYF. The CDR3 region has the DNA TGTGCCAGCAGCCCGCGCTTCTACGAGCAGTACTTC.